This entry concerns a single T cell receptor (beta chain). The antigen remains undetermined. Sequencing used immunoSEQ multiplex PCR; TCRdb keeps in-frame clones, though not all of them. This table has approximately 96,000 clones, 86% appearing once. The sample is drawn from a study of T cell responses to AZD1222 COVID-19 vaccine. Study-level findings and limits: Donors skewed white British and female; clonal diversity was possibly underestimated. Researchers took repertoire samples only after the peak T cell response had come. Among AZD1222 vaccinees, only 5 to 7 were seropositive at baseline.

Trimming took 6 bases from V and 0 from J; bases not matched to a gene: 7. The CDR3 runs 17 residues. Per the germline V gene, CDR1 is MDHEN and CDR2 is SYDVKM. The chain joins TRBV28 to TRBJ1-3, with TRBD1 matching over 11 bases. The TCR was taken from an adult who received the AZD1222 COVID-19 vaccine. The material sequenced was peripheral blood, taken 28 days after the second AZD1222 dose. The CDR3, as DNA: TGTGCCAGCAGGGACAGGGGGCAACCGAGCTCTGGAAACACCATATATTTT. It encodes CASRDRGQPSSGNTIYF.